This T cell receptor (beta chain) was observed in a study of PD-1 blockade in classical Hodgkin lymphoma. Here immunoSEQ multiplex PCR was the method, and the copy in TCRdb shows in-frame clones only, minus some. The sample has 4,100 or so clones, around three quarters seen once. Time point denoted: cycle 4 day 1 (C4D1), after 5 to 7 weeks of nivolumab. All trial patients relapsed after autologous stem cell transplantation. It was by magnetic negative selection that CD8+ T cells were isolated from thawed PBMCs. Sequences were derived from CD8+ T cells from blood, sampled before the fourth cycle of nivolumab. This clonotype originated in a human donor with classical Hodgkin lymphoma.

The CDR3 loop reads CASSLGEETQYF. In DNA form, the CDR3 reads TGTGCCAGCAGTTTGGGTGAGGAGACCCAGTACTTC. The chain uses TRBV6-5 and TRBJ2-5; D is unclear. With 4 bases removed from V and 5 bases from J, the gap between germline ends came to 8 bases. This CDR3 contains 12 residues. CDR1 and CDR2 from the germline V gene are MNHEY and SVGAGI.